This T cell receptor beta chain is drawn from a study of blood T cells in healthy people across ages. For the second PCR, which ran for roughly 6 to 12 cycles, a sample-barcoded 5' primer and a J-beta primer mix were used. Every cDNA molecule bore a tag from a template-switch adaptor containing 12 random nucleotides. TCRdb re-analysed the 5' RACE reads in MiXCR, keeping a single row per CDR3 protein. The data hold around 990,000 distinct CDR3 sequences, with roughly a quarter observed a single time. This clonotype was seen only a few times. Its antigen is undetermined. Study results and limitations: Diversity was estimated from one million T cells, and these estimates were considered underestimates.

The CDR3 totals 14 residues. Germline assignment: CDR1 DFQATT and CDR2 SNEGSKA (reference sequence). With 2 bases removed from V and 5 bases from J, the gap between germline ends came to 10 bases. The same sample was also studied in work on T cells of mothers and their children. That report adds: Samples were provided by three healthy Caucasian mothers and their six children.

The sequencing input was blood. This clonotype originated in a girl between 2 and 10 years old in good health. The genes are TRBV20-1 and TRBJ1-6; D remains unclear. CDR3 region: CSARPGLNNSPLHF. The CDR3 bases are TGCAGTGCTAGACCTGGGCTTAATAATTCACCCCTCCACTTT.